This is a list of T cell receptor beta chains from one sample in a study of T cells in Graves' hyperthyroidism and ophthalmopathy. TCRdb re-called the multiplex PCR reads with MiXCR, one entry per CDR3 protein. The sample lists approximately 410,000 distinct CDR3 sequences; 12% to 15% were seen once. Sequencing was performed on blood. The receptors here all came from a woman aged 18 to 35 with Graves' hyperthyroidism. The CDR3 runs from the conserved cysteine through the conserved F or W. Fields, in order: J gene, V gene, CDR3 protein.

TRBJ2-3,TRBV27,CASSSTPGTGDTQYF
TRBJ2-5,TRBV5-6,CASSSGLEGTQYF
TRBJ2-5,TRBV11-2,CASSLDSLTQYF
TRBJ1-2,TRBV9,CASSSVTGGRSGGYTF
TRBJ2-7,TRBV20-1,CSAAQRASGTYEQYF
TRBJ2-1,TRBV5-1,CASSLGTGRYNEQFF
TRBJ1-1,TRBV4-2,CASSQSAGNTEAFF
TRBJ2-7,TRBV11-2,CASTPGWGHPYYEQYF
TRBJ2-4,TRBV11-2,CASSPNRDTDIQYF
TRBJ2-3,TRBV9,CASSHQSTDTQYF
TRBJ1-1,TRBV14,CASSQGTGGKAFF
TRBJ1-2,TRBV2,CASNKGFNYGYTF
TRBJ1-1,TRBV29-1,CSAFGGNTEAFF
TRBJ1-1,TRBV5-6,CASSLLAGDTEAFF
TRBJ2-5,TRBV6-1,CATGTPLSQETQYF
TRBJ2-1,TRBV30,CAWSVSKLAGVVSYNEQFF
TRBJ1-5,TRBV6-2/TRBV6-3,CASSYTGRPNQPQHF
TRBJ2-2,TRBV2,CASTGGPNTGELFF
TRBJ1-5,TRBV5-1,CASSLDSFNQPQHF
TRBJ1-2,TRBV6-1,CASSPGATNYGYTF
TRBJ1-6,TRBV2,CASVGQGVRNSPLHF
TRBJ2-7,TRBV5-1,CASSLGAGRTYEQYF
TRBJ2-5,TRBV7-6,CASSLAYGQQETQYF
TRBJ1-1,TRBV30,CAWSSAVEAFF
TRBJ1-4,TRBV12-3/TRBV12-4,CASRLGLLNEKLFF
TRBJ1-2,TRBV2,CASSFPPKTYGYTF
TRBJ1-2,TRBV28,CASSLGRGYYGYTF
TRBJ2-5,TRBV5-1,CASSSTTHGETQYF
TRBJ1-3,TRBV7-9,CASSFLTGERGNTIYF
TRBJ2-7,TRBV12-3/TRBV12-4,CASTEEEGEQYF
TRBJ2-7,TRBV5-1,CASNLAGAYEQYF
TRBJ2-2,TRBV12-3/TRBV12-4,CASSFARRVSPGELFF
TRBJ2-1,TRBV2,CASSKTTYNEQFF
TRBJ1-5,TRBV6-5,CASSYGQGNQPQHF